These 26 T cell receptor beta chains share one sample of origin, sequenced in a study of cytomegalovirus exposure and HLA in healthy donors. Sequencing was performed with immunoSEQ multiplex PCR; in TCRdb, only in-frame clones are kept and a portion is missing. This table has 190,000 or so clones, 80% to 85% appearing once. Sequencing was done on a sample of PBMCs. The source is a woman under 30 in good health and CMV-seropositive.

This sequence joins TRBV13 and TRBJ1-2; D call uncertain. This CDR3 contains 14 residues. V lost 5 bases and J 7 bases, leaving 17 bases between the germline ends. Germline-derived CDR1 and CDR2 are PRHDT and FYEKMQ (reference sequence). CDR3 DNA: TGTGCCAGCAGCCTGGGCCAAATCCATGGTGGCTACACCTTC. Residues: CASSLGQIHGGYTF.

The table lists this clone with a count of one. The rearrangement links TRBV2 to TRBJ2-3; the D gene is possibly TRBD2 (6 bases). The V gene lost 5 bases and the J gene lost 0 bases, with 9 bases spanning the gap. The CDR3 is 14 residues long. Germline CDR1 SNHLY, CDR2 FYNNEI. The CDR3 nucleotides are TGTGCCAGCAGTTCCGGGACTAGCACAGATACGCAGTATTTT. Translated, it gives CASSSGTSTDTQYF.

This rearrangement joins TRBV6-1 to TRBJ2-1; 7 bases match TRBD1. Trimming took 8 bases from V and 12 from J; bases not matched to a gene: 10. The CDR3 contains 12 residues. CDR1 MNHNS and CDR2 SASEGT come from the germline V gene. CDR3 sequence: CASESTRDRQFF. DNA for the CDR3: TGTGCCAGCGAATCAACCCGGGACAGGCAGTTCTTC.

The rearrangement joins TRBV7-8 to TRBJ2-7; TRBD2 is a possible D gene (5 bases). Trimming pared 1 base from V and 6 bases from J, leaving 13 bases between. The CDR3 extends over 14 amino acids. Germline V gene sequence: CDR1 SGHVS, CDR2 FQNEAQ. The CDR3 region is CASSLDRGTVEQYF. For the CDR3, the DNA is TGTGCCAGCAGCTTAGATCGGGGTACGGTCGAGCAGTACTTC.

The V and J genes are TRBV7-3 and TRBJ2-5, with 8 positions matching TRBD2. Germline loops: CDR1 SGHTA, CDR2 FQGTGA. The CDR3 runs 14 residues. V lost 5 bases, J lost 5 bases, and 7 bases stayed unmatched. The CDR3 is CASSPDAGGETQYF. The CDR3, as DNA: TGTGCCAGCAGCCCGGATGCGGGGGGCGAGACCCAGTACTTC.

This clone was recorded only once. The chain recombines TRBV5-5 with TRBJ1-5, with D tentatively TRBD1 (5 bases). This CDR3 is 13 amino acids long. The germline V gene encodes CDR1 SGHKS and CDR2 YYEKEE (reference sequence). The V end lost 7 bases, the J end lost 5 bases, and 13 bases lay between the germline ends. CDR3 coding DNA: TGTGCCAGCGCAGGGCTCGGAGATCAGCCCCAGCATTTT. Translated: CASAGLGDQPQHF.

The J gene is TRBJ2-1, the V gene TRBV5-1, with 7 nucleotides matching TRBD2. Unmatched junction bases numbered 15, after V lost 0 bases and J lost 0 bases. There are 20 residues in the CDR3. Germline V gives CDR1 SGHRS, CDR2 YFSETQ. The CDR3 nucleotides read TGCGCCAGCAGCTTGGCTAGCGGCAGGGCGGGTCTGGGCTCCTACAATGAGCAGTTCTTC. Residues: CASSLASGRAGLGSYNEQFF.

V is TRBV4-1 and J is TRBJ2-2; D unresolved. This CDR3 is built from 17 residues. Trimming removed 0 bases at V and 0 bases at J, with 11 bases between. CDR1 and CDR2 from the germline V gene are MGHRA and YSYEKL. CDR3 bases: TGCGCCAGCAGCCAAGATCGCGCTCTGGCGAACACCGGGGAGCTGTTTTTT. Translated, it gives CASSQDRALANTGELFF.

This rearrangement joins TRBV29-1 to TRBJ2-1; D possibly corresponds to TRBD1 (6 bases). The CDR3 sequence is 15 residues long. Trimming left V 0 bases short and J 4 bases short, with 13 bases between. The germline V gene encodes CDR1 SQVTM and CDR2 ANQGSEA. DNA for the CDR3: TGCAGCGTTGAAGATGGGACAAGTTTTTACAATGAGCAGTTCTTC. Translated: CSVEDGTSFYNEQFF.

This clone has a handful of counts. The chain carries TRBV29-1 and TRBJ1-4; no reliable D call. CDR3 length: 16 amino acids. Trimming cost V 7 bases and J 0 bases, with 18 bases left between them. Germline CDR1 SQVTM, CDR2 ANQGSEA. The CDR3 protein is CSARLLDAATNEKLFF. The DNA for the CDR3 is TGCAGCGCCCGGCTTCTCGACGCGGCAACTAATGAAAAACTGTTTTTT.

This rearrangement joins TRBV6-5 to TRBJ1-2; D is perhaps TRBD1 (6 bases). V gave up 6 bases and J gave up 5 bases, with 13 bases separating them. CDR1 MNHEY and CDR2 SVGAGI come from the germline V gene. CDR3 length: 13 amino acids. CDR3 in amino acids: CASSRGQTYGYTF. The CDR3 DNA reads as TGTGCCAGCAGCAGAGGACAGACTTATGGCTACACCTTC.

The chain's CDR3 is CASSPPGLHTDTQYF. CDR3 bases: TGTGCCAGCAGCCCACCGGGACTGCACACAGATACGCAGTATTTT. The chain has TRBV6-1 and TRBJ2-3; TRBD2 might be the D (6 bases). Per the germline V gene, CDR1 is MNHNS and CDR2 is SASEGT. The V gene lost 6 bases and the J gene lost 2 bases, with 15 bases spanning the gap. The CDR3 loop spans 15 amino acids.

The chain carries TRBV5-8 and TRBJ2-1, with 11 bases matching TRBD2. Trimming removed 0 bases from V and 10 bases from J; junction bases left unmatched: 6. In germline, CDR1 is SGHTS, CDR2 YDEGEE. The length of the CDR3 is 15 residues. The CDR3 nucleotides read TGTGCCAGCAGCTTGGGACTAGCGGGGTTGGTAGAGCAGTTCTTC. As protein: CASSLGLAGLVEQFF.

The chain has TRBV29-1 and TRBJ1-2, with a possible D match to TRBD1 (5 bases). V was pared by 3 bases and J by 4 bases, with 18 bases between. CDR1 and CDR2 from the germline V gene are SQVTM and ANQGSEA. The CDR3 has 15 residues. For the CDR3, the DNA is TGCAGCGTTGAGGCAGGGTTCCAGAGTGCCTATGGCTACACCTTC. Amino acids: CSVEAGFQSAYGYTF.

V is TRBV7-3 and J is TRBJ2-1; 14 bases match TRBD2. Germline-derived CDR1 and CDR2 are SGHTA and FQGTGA. The CDR3 is 14 amino acids. V shed 4 bases and J 9 bases; nucleotides not matched to a gene: 2. The CDR3 bases are TGTGCCAGCAGCTCAGGGACTAGCGGGGGTGAGCAGTTCTTC. It is translated as CASSSGTSGGEQFF.

The count of this clone is one. This chain uses TRBV9 with TRBJ2-3; D not resolved. This CDR3 spans 14 amino acids. In germline, CDR1 is SGDLS, CDR2 YYNGEE. Trimming pared 5 bases from V and 2 bases from J, leaving 12 bases between. Written as DNA, the CDR3 is TGTGCCAGCAGTAGTACGGTATCCACAGATACGCAGTATTTT. Residues: CASSSTVSTDTQYF.

This clone was counted a few times. The chain employs TRBV5-6 and TRBJ1-2; possibly TRBD1 for D (5 bases). The ends were cut back, 0 bases at V and 3 bases at J, with 9 bases in the middle. The CDR3 covers 14 residues. The germline CDR1 and CDR2 sequences are SGHDT and YYEEEE. The CDR3 protein is CASSLETGDYGYTF. The CDR3 DNA reads TGTGCCAGCAGCTTGGAGACGGGGGACTATGGCTACACCTTC.

The chain has TRBV4-1 and TRBJ2-2; 7 bases fit TRBD2. V shed 1 base, J shed 1 base, and the junction held 6 bases outside the gene matches. Germline assignment: CDR1 MGHRA and CDR2 YSYEKL. The CDR3 is 17 residues long. The CDR3 reads CASSQGGLAENTGELFF. The CDR3 DNA reads TGCGCCAGCAGCCAAGGGGGCCTAGCGGAGAACACCGGGGAGCTGTTTTTT.

This clone is a singleton in its sample. The chain couples TRBV29-1 to TRBJ2-3; tentatively, D is TRBD2 (5 bases). This CDR3 is 13 amino acids long. The germline V and J ends were trimmed by 7 bases and 1 base, with 12 bases remaining between them. Per germline, CDR1 SQVTM and CDR2 ANQGSEA. The DNA of the CDR3 is TGCAGCGCTAGTACGAGGGGCACAGATACGCAGTATTTT. Translating it yields CSASTRGTDTQYF.

This chain joins TRBV11-2 and TRBJ1-2; D perhaps matches TRBD1 (6 bases). CDR3 length equals 15 residues. The germline V and J ends were trimmed by 1 base and 4 bases, with 13 bases remaining between them. Germline CDR1 SGHAT, CDR2 FQNNGV. CDR3 in amino acids: CASSLGWGGFYGYTF. The DNA for the CDR3 is TGTGCCAGCAGCTTAGGTTGGGGGGGCTTCTATGGCTACACCTTC.

The chain couples TRBV7-2 to TRBJ2-3; 7 bases match TRBD2. The V gene end was trimmed by 4 bases and the J gene end by 5 bases; junction bases not matched to a gene: 15. From germline, CDR1 is SGHTA and CDR2 FQGNSA. CDR3 length equals 17 residues. DNA of the CDR3: TGTGCCAGCAGCTCAACATACCGGACTAGTCGAGAAGATACGCAGTATTTT. Protein sequence: CASSSTYRTSREDTQYF.

The rearrangement links TRBV19 to TRBJ1-1; TRBD1 might be the D (6 bases). The CDR3 length is 13 residues. In germline, CDR1 is LNHDA, CDR2 SQIVND (reference sequence). V was shortened by 5 bases and J by 4 bases, with 11 bases between the two germline ends. In DNA form, the CDR3 reads TGTGCCAGTAGTCAACAGGGCGGCACTGAAGCTTTCTTT. Translated: CASSQQGGTEAFF. Using reference TRBV19 and TRBJ1-1 for the parts outside the CDR3, the full variable domain is DGGITQSPKYLFRKEGQNVTLSCEQNLNHDAMYWYRQDPGQGLRLIYYSQIVNDFQKGDIAEGYSVSREKKESFPLTVTSAQKNPTAFYLCASSQQGGTEAFFGQGTRLTVV.

The genes are TRBV18 and TRBJ2-1; 7 bases are shared with TRBD1. CDR1 KGHSH and CDR2 LQKENI come from the germline V gene. The CDR3 length is 14 residues. The junction had 7 bases not matched to a gene; V was cut back by 6 bases and J by 5 bases. CDR3 DNA: TGTGCCAGCTCTTCCGGGACAGTCAACAATGAGCAGTTCTTC. Encoded protein: CASSSGTVNNEQFF.

The chain uses TRBV19 and TRBJ2-1; TRBD2 matches at 11 bases. CDR3 length: 15 residues. From germline, CDR1 is LNHDA and CDR2 SQIVND (reference sequence). V was clipped by 7 bases and J by 4 bases; unmatched bases: 6. For the CDR3, the DNA is TGTGCCAGTAATCCACCTAGCGGGGGGTACAATGAGCAGTTCTTC. Protein product: CASNPPSGGYNEQFF.

The V gene is TRBV6-5, the J gene TRBJ2-5; 7 positions match TRBD2. In germline, CDR1 is MNHEY, CDR2 SVGAGI. V was clipped by 4 bases and J by 3 bases; unmatched bases: 5. The CDR3 is 14 amino acids. In DNA form, the CDR3 reads TGTGCCAGCAGTTTCTTGGGGGGGGAAGAGACCCAGTACTTC. Translation gives CASSFLGGEETQYF.

The chain is built from TRBV2 and TRBJ2-3; a weak D match, TRBD1 (6 bases). The V gene's germline CDR1 is SNHLY and CDR2 FYNNEI. Trimming removed 8 bases from V and 2 bases from J, with 11 bases in between. The CDR3 totals 13 residues. CDR3 sequence reads: CASGGPNTDTQYF. CDR3 DNA: TGTGCCAGCGGGGGCCCTAACACAGATACGCAGTATTTT.